Sequencing of this T cell receptor beta chain was carried out in a study of blood T cell repertoires in COVID-19 (dated by TCRdb to the early 2020s). For the wider study: Samples from collaborators originated in the United States, Italy and Spain and spanned both the acute and convalescent phases of COVID-19. Deeply sampled blood TCRbeta repertoires from subjects exposed to, actively infected with, or recovered from COVID-19 were included in the dataset. Samples were obtained from the ongoing ImmuneRACE study (first 160 participants) and from 1,254 subjects provided by 6 global collaborators. The prospective study material was composed of cDNA or gDNA derived from T cells, B-cell-depleted T cells, or PBMCs. A de-identified subject ID, COVID-19 status, age in years and sex were almost always included in the sample metadata. HLA class I and class II types, where available, came from metadata supplied by the sample provider rather than from assay-based typing. The repertoires were released in a freely available public database meant as a resource for research on the immune response to SARS-CoV-2. Findings and caveats that apply to the study as a whole: The quantity of clinical and demographic metadata differed by source and by participant and was supplied without curation.

Each collaborating institution followed its own protocols to collect whole blood in K2EDTA tubes. For TCRbeta analysis, collaborators shipped samples in one of three forms: frozen whole blood, isolated PBMCs, or DNA extracted from either of those sample types. This clone occurred once. What antigen it recognizes has not been identified. Qualities for individual bases were not recorded, and no much larger clone is one base off. TCRbeta CDR3 regions were amplified from genomic DNA by means of the immunoSEQ Assay, a bias-controlled multiplex PCR. The authors processed their data as follows. The number of nucleated cells in each sample was estimated by amplification of reference gene primers within the assay. To quantify the absolute abundance of each unique TCRbeta CDR3 rearrangement, sequence reads were collapsed and filtered. For each sample, productive Simpson clonality was calculated by taking the square root of Simpson's diversity index across productive rearrangements. TCRdb mirrors the immuneACCESS table, restricted to in-frame sequences. Some clones are absent from its copies; in checked studies, under half trace to an unresolved V gene, and the reason for the others is unknown. That table gives V, J and clone size, and the DNA gave D and trimming. Present in this sample are roughly 100,000 clones, approximately 92% of which were seen just once. The ten largest clones capture less than 5.5% of the sample.

V is clipped by 1 base and J by 9 bases, and the sequence between their germline boundaries is 6 bases long. Measured from the cysteine to the phenylalanine, the CDR3 is 11 residues long. The DNA shown is the 33-base CDR3, in frame from base 1. In the germline V gene, CDR1 corresponds to SGHTA and CDR2 to FQGNSA. The sequencing sample was made of peripheral blood. The source of this sequence is a man aged 18 to 29 with acute or convalescent COVID-19. The chain links TRBV7-2 with TRBJ1-1; confidence is insufficient to name the D gene. In nucleotide form, the sequence is TGTGCCAGCAGCTTAGGACTACAAGCTTTCTTT. Its amino acids are CASSLGLQAFF.